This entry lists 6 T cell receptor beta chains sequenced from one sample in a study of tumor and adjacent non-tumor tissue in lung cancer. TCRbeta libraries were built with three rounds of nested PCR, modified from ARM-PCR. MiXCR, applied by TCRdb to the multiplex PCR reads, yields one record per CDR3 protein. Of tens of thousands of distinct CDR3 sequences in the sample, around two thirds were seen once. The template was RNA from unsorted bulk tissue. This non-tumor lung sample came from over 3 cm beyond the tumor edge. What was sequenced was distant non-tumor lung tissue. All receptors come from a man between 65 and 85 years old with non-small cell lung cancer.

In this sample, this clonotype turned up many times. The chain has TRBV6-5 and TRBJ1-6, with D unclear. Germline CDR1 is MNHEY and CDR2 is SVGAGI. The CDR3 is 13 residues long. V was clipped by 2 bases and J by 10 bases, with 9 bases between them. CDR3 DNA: TGTGCCAGCAGTTACGAAGGGCGGTCACCCCTCCACTTT. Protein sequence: CASSYEGRSPLHF.

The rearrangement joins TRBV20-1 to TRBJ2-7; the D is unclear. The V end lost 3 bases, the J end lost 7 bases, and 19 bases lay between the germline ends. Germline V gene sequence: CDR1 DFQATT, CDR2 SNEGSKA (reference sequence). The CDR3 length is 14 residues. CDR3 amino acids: CSASGPSPLEEQYF. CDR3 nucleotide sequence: TGCAGTGCTAGTGGACCATCCCCCCTTGAGGAGCAGTACTTC.

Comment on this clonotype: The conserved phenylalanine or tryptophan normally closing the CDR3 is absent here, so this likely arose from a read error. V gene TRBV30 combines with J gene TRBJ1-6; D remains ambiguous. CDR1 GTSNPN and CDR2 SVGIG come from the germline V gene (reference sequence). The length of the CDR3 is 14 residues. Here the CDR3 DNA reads TGTGCCAGGAGGCCTGTCCTGACGAATTCACCCCTCCACTCT. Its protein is CARRPVLTNSPLHS.

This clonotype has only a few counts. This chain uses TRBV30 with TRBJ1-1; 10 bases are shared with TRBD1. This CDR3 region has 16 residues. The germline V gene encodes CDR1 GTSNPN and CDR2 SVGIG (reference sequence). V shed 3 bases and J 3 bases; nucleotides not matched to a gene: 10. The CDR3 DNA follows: TGTGCCTGGAGCAGGTGGGGGACAGGGGAGGACACTGAAGCTTTCTTT. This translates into CAWSRWGTGEDTEAFF.

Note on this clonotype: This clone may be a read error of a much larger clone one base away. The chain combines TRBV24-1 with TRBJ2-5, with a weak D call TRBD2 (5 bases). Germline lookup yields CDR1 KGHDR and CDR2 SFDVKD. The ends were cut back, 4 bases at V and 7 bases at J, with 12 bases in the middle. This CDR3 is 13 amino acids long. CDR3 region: CATSEIALGTQYF. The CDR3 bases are TGTGCCACCAGTGAAATAGCGTTAGGGACCCAGTACTTC.

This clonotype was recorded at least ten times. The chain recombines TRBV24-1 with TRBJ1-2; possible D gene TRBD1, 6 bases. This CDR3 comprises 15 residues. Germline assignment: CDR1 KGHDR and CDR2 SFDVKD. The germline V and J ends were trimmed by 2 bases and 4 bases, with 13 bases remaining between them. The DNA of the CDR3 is TGTGCCACCAGTGATTCAGGACAGCCCGGCTATGGCTACACCTTC. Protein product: CATSDSGQPGYGYTF.